A selection of T cell receptor beta chains follows, all from one sample in a study of T cell changes during pregnancy in multiple sclerosis. The assay was immunoSEQ multiplex PCR, and TCRdb's table has in-frame clones only and misses some. The sample yields tens of thousands of clones, roughly 90% seen once. The input for sequencing was CD4+ T cells from peripheral blood mononuclear cells, taken in the second trimester of pregnancy. The receptors shown here come from a female donor in good health, enrolled as a control in a pregnancy study. Both conserved end residues are trimmed from each CDR3. D genes are given only for firm matches. Only part of the rows carry a size: once, few, many, or a class if the clone is expanded.

>NA|TRBJ1-3|NA|TRBV29-1|12
SVGHEDSGNTIY
>NA|TRBJ1-4|NA|TRBV9|12
ASSPQQGNEKLF
>NA|TRBJ1-2|NA|TRBV5-5|16
ASSSGFGRQRLNYGYT
>NA|TRBJ2-3|NA|TRBV7-2|10
ASRPAGDTQY
>NA|TRBJ2-1|NA|TRBV6-5|12
ASSYFNSYNEQF
>once|TRBJ1-4|NA|TRBV11-3|11
ASSLTLEGKLF
>NA|TRBJ2-1|NA|TRBV5-6|14
ASSFGSPKSYNEQF
>NA|TRBJ2-5|TRBD2|TRBV5-1|14
ASSLEGSGSEETQY
>NA|TRBJ2-2|TRBD2|TRBV7-2|14
ASSFRTSGPTGELF
>NA|TRBJ2-7|TRBD2|TRBV5-1|12
ASSLGGGSFEQY
>NA|TRBJ2-2|NA|TRBV30|11
AWSSRRTGELF
>NA|TRBJ2-1|NA|TRBV6-6|11
ASSFPADNEQF
>NA|TRBJ1-2|TRBD1|TRBV19|12
ASSLMTGFYGYT
>NA|TRBJ2-1|NA|TRBV19|12
ASSSTGITIVQF
>NA|TRBJ1-1|NA|TRBV30|9
ACKQDTEAF
>NA|TRBJ2-3|TRBD1|TRBV7-2|13
ASSWGQFSTDTQY
>NA|TRBJ2-1|NA|TRBV30|13
AWSVPAGQYNEQF
>NA|TRBJ2-1|NA|TRBV30|13
AWSVQTGGFNEQF
>NA|TRBJ1-5|NA|TRBV7-2|14
ASSSRQPTSNQPQH
>NA|TRBJ1-5|NA|TRBV29-1|12
SVVDSRPNQPQH
>NA|TRBJ2-3|TRBD2|TRBV19|15
ASSNRGTSGYTDTQY
>once|TRBJ2-5|TRBD1|TRBV9|12
ASSATQGAETQY
>NA|TRBJ1-1|NA|TRBV9|12
ASSVVQANTEAF
>few|TRBJ1-2|TRBD1|TRBV6-4|12
ASSRTGENYGYT
>NA|TRBJ1-1|TRBD1|TRBV29-1|11
SVETGGNTEAF
>NA|TRBJ1-2|TRBD1|TRBV7-2|12
ASSPGQIPYGYT
>few|TRBJ2-7|NA|TRBV5-6|11
ASSWVDSDEQY
>once|TRBJ1-6|NA|TRBV6-5|11
ASSYSTPSPLH
>once|TRBJ2-7|TRBD1|TRBV7-2|13
ASSLEAGGLYEQY
>NA|TRBJ1-2|TRBD1|TRBV19|11
ASSSGTGRGYT
>NA|TRBJ2-5|TRBD2|TRBV7-2|14
ASSFPPSGNQETQY
>NA|TRBJ1-2|NA|TRBV15|13
ATSREQGENYGYT
>few|TRBJ1-3|TRBD1|TRBV6-5|12
ASRKTGAGNTIY
>NA|TRBJ1-5|NA|TRBV6-5|13
ASSYSRTANQPQH
>NA|TRBJ2-5|TRBD2|TRBV30|13
AWSVAGRGRETQY
>NA|TRBJ1-6|TRBD1|TRBV7-2|14
ASSSRAGTGDSPLH
>NA|TRBJ1-2|NA|TRBV2|13
ARSLGREKGYGYT
>NA|TRBJ2-7|NA|TRBV4-3|13
ASSQVWGVSYEQY
>NA|TRBJ2-3|TRBD2|TRBV19|11
ASAKGLADTQY
>NA|TRBJ1-1|TRBD1|TRBV7-2|14
ASSLGRGRGGTEAF
>NA|TRBJ2-5|TRBD2|TRBV9|14
ASSAGGLAAQETQY
>NA|TRBJ2-7|TRBD1|TRBV29-1|13
SVVPGDRVSYEQY
>NA|TRBJ1-6|TRBD1|TRBV7-2|12
ASSSRDRGSPLH
>NA|TRBJ2-5|TRBD1|TRBV19|13
ASSVTGTVQETQY
>NA|TRBJ2-5|NA|TRBV19|10
ASSPQGETQY
>NA|TRBJ2-1|TRBD2|TRBV7-9|15
ASSLGLADLQYNEQF
>NA|TRBJ2-3|TRBD1|TRBV5-1|13
ASGPGQGSTDTQY
>NA|TRBJ2-3|TRBD1|TRBV4-1|15
ASSRPPGQGNTDTQY
>NA|TRBJ1-4|TRBD1|TRBV6-5|12
ASSYSDRGEKLF
>NA|TRBJ1-2|NA|TRBV2|11
ASSEVTGTGYT
>NA|TRBJ1-2|NA|TRBV15|13
ATSRDRGGAYGYT
>NA|TRBJ1-2|NA|TRBV27|11
ASSLNGHFGYT
>NA|TRBJ2-1|NA|TRBV25-1|14
ASSDLEVGGGNEQF
>NA|TRBJ2-3|TRBD2|TRBV19|13
ASSTTSGNTDTQY
>NA|TRBJ2-1|TRBD2|TRBV18|13
ASSPTSGSPNEQF